The sequence of this T cell receptor beta chain was determined in a study of T cells in Graves' hyperthyroidism and ophthalmopathy. Study-wide results and limits: Also found in blood were most expanded thyroid clonotypes above 0.001.

This clonotype was counted between two and nine times. Its antigen is still unknown. Each ophthalmopathy patient scored at least 3 on the Clinical Activity Score and at least 4 on NOSPECS grade, with duration under 3 months. Germline CDR1 reads SEHNR; CDR2 reads FQNEAQ (reference sequence). The CDR3 extends over 13 amino acids. Trimming cost V 9 bases and J 2 bases, with 14 bases left between them. The CDR3 regions of TCR beta were amplified from RNA transcripts. First-round RT-PCR with HTBI primers amplified the TCR CDR3 region. TCRdb reprocessed the multiplex PCR reads via MiXCR and lists one record per CDR3 protein. The table shows 450,000 to 550,000 distinct CDR3 sequences, with approximately 24% occurring only once.

The specimen sequenced was blood. V and J are TRBV7-9 and TRBJ2-7, with D uncertain. The origin of this receptor is a young woman with Graves' ophthalmopathy. The CDR3 coding sequence is TGTGCCAGGTTTAAGCATAGAACCTACGAGCAGTACTTC. Translation gives CARFKHRTYEQYF.